A single sample is the source of the 10 T cell receptor beta chains below, sequenced in a study of radiation and T cells in renal cell carcinoma. Sequencing was performed with immunoSEQ multiplex PCR; in TCRdb, only in-frame clones are kept and a portion is missing. The sample has around 64,000 clones, 60% to 85% seen once; the top ten hold less than 8%. Specified time point: blood 4 weeks post-SBRT, at nephrectomy. The treatment: 15 Gy SBRT to primary tumor, nephrectomy 4 weeks later. The source material was blood, sampled from a patient whose treatment included radiotherapy and nephrectomy. These receptor sequences come from a man aged 55-75 years with renal cell carcinoma.

This clone was recorded a few times. The V gene is TRBV4-1, the J gene TRBJ2-7; 7 bases match TRBD1. V dropped 2 bases and J dropped 5; count of bases not matched to a gene: 9. The CDR3 sequence is 15 residues long. Germline V gene lookup returns CDR1 MGHRA and CDR2 YSYEKL. CDR3 amino acids: CASSQPQGLRNEQYF. CDR3 bases: TGCGCCAGCAGCCAACCACAGGGGCTACGGAACGAGCAGTACTTC.

This chain links TRBV7-2 with TRBJ1-4, with TRBD1 as a possible D gene (5 bases). Germline CDR1 and CDR2: SGHTA and FQGNSA. The CDR3 is 15 amino acids. With 4 bases removed from V and 0 bases from J, the gap between germline ends came to 9 bases. The CDR3 here is CASSSSGSTNEKLFF. CDR3 bases: TGTGCCAGCAGCTCGTCAGGGTCAACTAATGAAAAACTGTTTTTT. Full variable domain (remainder filled in from reference TRBV7-2 and TRBJ1-4): GAGVSQSPSNKVTEKGKDVELRCDPISGHTALYWYRQSLGQGLEFLIYFQGNSAPDKSGLPSDRFSAERTGGSVSTLTIQRTQQEDSAVYLCASSSSGSTNEKLFFGSGTQLSVL.

The gene calls are TRBV5-1 and TRBJ2-4, with D perhaps given as TRBD1 or TRBD2 (6 bases each). V lost 4 bases, J lost 7 bases, and 15 bases lay in between. The CDR3 totals 14 residues. Germline V gene data show CDR1 as SGHRS and CDR2 as YFSETQ. CDR3 region: CASSLVGGTNIQYF. CDR3 nucleotide sequence: TGCGCCAGCAGCCTGGTCGGGGGCACGAACATTCAGTACTTC.

This clone has more than one count but fewer than ten. The chain recombines TRBV19 with TRBJ2-2; no clear D gene. V lost 4 bases to trimming and J lost 3 bases, with 24 bases between them. The CDR3 covers 19 residues. Germline values: CDR1 LNHDA, CDR2 SQIVND (reference sequence). For the CDR3, the DNA is TGTGCCAGTAGTACATCCGCCTGGGGTCCCGGAAGGTACACCGGGGAGCTGTTTTTT. Amino acids: CASSTSAWGPGRYTGELFF.

The chain combines TRBV7-9 with TRBJ1-3; D is unclear. The CDR3 runs 15 residues. Looked up from germline, CDR1 is SEHNR and CDR2 is FQNEAQ (reference sequence). V was clipped by 4 bases and J by 0 bases, with 10 bases between them. As DNA, the CDR3 is TGTGCCAGCAGCTCCTTAGGAAACTCTGGAAACACCATATATTTT. Protein sequence: CASSSLGNSGNTIYF. The full variable domain, with the rest looked up from reference TRBV7-9 and TRBJ1-3, is DTGVSQNPRHKITKRGQNVTFRCDPISEHNRLYWYRQTLGQGPEFLTYFQNEAQLEKSRLLSDRFSAERPKGSFSTLEIQRTEQGDSAMYLCASSSLGNSGNTIYFGEGSWLTVV.

This clone was detected once. The sample carries other DNA sequences with the same CDR3. V usage is TRBV7-9 and J usage is TRBJ2-1; TRBD2 agrees at 11 bases. From germline, CDR1 is SEHNR and CDR2 FQNEAQ (reference sequence). V lost 5 bases, J lost 4 bases, and 4 bases stayed unmatched. The length of the CDR3 is 15 residues. CDR3 protein: CASSLGTSGYNEQFF. The CDR3 nucleotides are TGTGCCAGCAGCCTCGGGACTAGCGGATACAATGAGCAGTTCTTC.

The CDR3 protein is CASSLAGKNNEQFF. CDR3 DNA sequence: TGTGCCAGCAGCCTCGCCGGGAAGAACAATGAGCAGTTCTTC. V is TRBV11-2 and J is TRBJ2-1, with D possibly matching TRBD2 (5 bases). This CDR3 has 14 amino acids. V gave up 5 bases and J gave up 5 bases, with 13 bases separating them. Germline V gene lookup returns CDR1 SGHAT and CDR2 FQNNGV.

CDR3 in amino acids: CASSPGQGRTGANVLTF. CDR3 in DNA: TGTGCCAGCAGTCCCGGACAGGGACGCACTGGGGCCAACGTCCTGACTTTC. This chain joins TRBV7-3 and TRBJ2-6, with 8 bases aligning to TRBD1. The trim removed 6 bases at V and 2 bases at J, leaving 9 bases unmatched. This CDR3 contains 17 residues. Germline V gene lookup returns CDR1 SGHTA and CDR2 FQGTGA.

This chain's CDR3 is CASRKQDSGNTIYF. The CDR3, as DNA: TGTGCCAGCAGGAAACAGGACTCTGGAAACACCATATATTTT. This rearrangement joins TRBV7-9 to TRBJ1-3; a possible D gene is TRBD1 (5 bases). CDR1 and CDR2 (germline): SEHNR, FQNEAQ (reference sequence). This CDR3 has 14 residues. The V and J ends lost 6 bases and 0 bases respectively, with 9 bases between them.

V and J are TRBV5-1 and TRBJ2-5; 8 bases are shared with TRBD2. Germline V gene lookup returns CDR1 SGHRS and CDR2 YFSETQ. Trimming at V came to 4 bases and at J to 2 bases, leaving 7 bases not matched to a gene. CDR3 size: 15 residues. CDR3 nucleotide sequence: TGCGCCAGCAGCCCGGACGGGACTAGACAAGAGACCCAGTACTTC. Protein sequence: CASSPDGTRQETQYF.